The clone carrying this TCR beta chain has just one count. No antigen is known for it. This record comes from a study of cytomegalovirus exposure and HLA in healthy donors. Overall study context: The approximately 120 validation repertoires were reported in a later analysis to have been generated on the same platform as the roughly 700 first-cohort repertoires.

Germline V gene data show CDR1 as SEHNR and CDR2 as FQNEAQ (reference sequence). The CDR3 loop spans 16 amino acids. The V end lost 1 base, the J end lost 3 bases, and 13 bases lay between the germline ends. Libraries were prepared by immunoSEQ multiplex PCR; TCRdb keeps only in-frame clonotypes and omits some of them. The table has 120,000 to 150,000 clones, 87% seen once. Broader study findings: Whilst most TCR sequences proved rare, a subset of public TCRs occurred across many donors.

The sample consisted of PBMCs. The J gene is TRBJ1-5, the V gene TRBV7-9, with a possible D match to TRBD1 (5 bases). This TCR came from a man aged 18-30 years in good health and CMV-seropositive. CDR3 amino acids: CASSLGDGLNNQPQHF. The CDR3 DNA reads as TGTGCCAGCAGCTTAGGGGACGGACTAAACAATCAGCCCCAGCATTTT.